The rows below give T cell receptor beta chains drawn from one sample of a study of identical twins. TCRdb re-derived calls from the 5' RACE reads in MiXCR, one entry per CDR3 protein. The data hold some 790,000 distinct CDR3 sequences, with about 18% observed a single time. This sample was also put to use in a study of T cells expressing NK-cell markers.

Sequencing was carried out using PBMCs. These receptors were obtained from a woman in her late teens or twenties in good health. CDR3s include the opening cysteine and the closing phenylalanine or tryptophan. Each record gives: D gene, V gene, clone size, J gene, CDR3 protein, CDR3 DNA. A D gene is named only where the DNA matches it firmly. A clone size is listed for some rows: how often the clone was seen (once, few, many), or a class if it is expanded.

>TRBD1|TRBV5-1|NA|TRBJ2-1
CASSFAPTGQGTNEQFF
TGCGCCAGCAGCTTCGCTCCTACGGGACAGGGCACTAATGAGCAGTTCTTC
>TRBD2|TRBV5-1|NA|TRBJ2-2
CASSPNQGLVNTGELFF
TGCGCCAGCAGCCCGAATCAGGGACTAGTGAACACCGGGGAGCTGTTTTTT
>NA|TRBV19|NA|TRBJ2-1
CASSKGASSYNEQFF
TGTGCCAGTAGTAAAGGCGCGAGCTCCTACAATGAGCAGTTCTTC
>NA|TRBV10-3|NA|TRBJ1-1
CAIGEGSLNTEAFF
TGTGCCATCGGAGAGGGGTCTCTGAACACTGAAGCTTTCTTT
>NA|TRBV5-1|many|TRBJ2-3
CASSLGQGGDTQYF
TGCGCCAGCAGCTTGGGACAGGGAGGAGATACGCAGTATTTT
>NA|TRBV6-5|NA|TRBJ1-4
CASSYGTLGEKLFF
TGTGCCAGCAGTTACGGGACCCTGGGTGAAAAACTGTTTTTT
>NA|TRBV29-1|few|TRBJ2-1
CSVEGTIVDEQFF
TGCAGCGTTGAGGGAACGATCGTTGATGAGCAGTTCTTC
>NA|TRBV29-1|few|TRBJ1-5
CSVADGADQPQHF
TGCAGCGTTGCCGATGGGGCCGATCAGCCCCAGCATTTT
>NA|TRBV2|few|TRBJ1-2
CASSDRGSGYTF
TGTGCCAGCAGTGACAGGGGCAGTGGCTACACCTTC
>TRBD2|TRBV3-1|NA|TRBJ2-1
CASSQDRGLGPPSYNEQFF
TGTGCCAGCAGCCAAGATCGGGGACTAGGCCCCCCCTCCTACAATGAGCAGTTCTTC
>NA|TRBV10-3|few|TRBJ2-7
CAIRDGGYEQYF
TGTGCCATCAGAGATGGGGGGTACGAGCAGTACTTC
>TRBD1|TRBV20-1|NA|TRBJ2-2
CSALGGAGGELFF
TGCAGTGCTCTAGGGGGCGCAGGGGGGGAGCTGTTTTTT
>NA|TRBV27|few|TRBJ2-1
CASSLGTELLNEQFF
TGTGCCAGCAGTCTCGGGACGGAGCTCCTCAATGAGCAGTTCTTC
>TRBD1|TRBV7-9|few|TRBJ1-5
CASSPQGGEGQPQHF
TGTGCCAGCAGCCCTCAGGGGGGGGAGGGTCAGCCCCAGCATTTT
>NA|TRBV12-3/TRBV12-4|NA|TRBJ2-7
CASSPLFPRNEQYF
TGTGCCAGCAGTCCCCTATTTCCAAGGAACGAGCAGTACTTC
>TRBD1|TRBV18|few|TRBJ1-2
CASSPGQGDGYTF
TGTGCCAGCTCACCAGGACAGGGTGATGGCTACACCTTC
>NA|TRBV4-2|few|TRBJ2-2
CASSHLSGSNTGELFF
TGTGCCAGCAGCCACCTTAGCGGCTCGAACACCGGGGAGCTGTTTTTT
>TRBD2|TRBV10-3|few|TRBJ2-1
CAISEVTSGISNEQFF
TGTGCCATCAGTGAGGTAACTAGCGGGATCTCGAATGAGCAGTTCTTC
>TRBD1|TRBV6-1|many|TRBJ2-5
CASRTGAWGSTQYF
TGTGCCAGCAGGACAGGGGCGTGGGGGTCGACCCAGTACTTC
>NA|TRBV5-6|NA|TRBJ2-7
CASSQTVRNEQYF
TGTGCCAGCAGCCAAACAGTGCGGAACGAGCAGTACTTC
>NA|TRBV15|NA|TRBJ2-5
CATSTSGETQYF
TGTGCCACCAGCACCTCGGGAGAGACCCAGTACTTC
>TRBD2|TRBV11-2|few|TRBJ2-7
CASSTRRGAYEQYF
TGTGCCAGCAGCACCCGACGGGGGGCCTACGAGCAGTACTTC
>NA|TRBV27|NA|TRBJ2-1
CASTNRIASPYNEQFF
TGTGCCAGCACCAATCGGATAGCGTCCCCCTACAATGAGCAGTTCTTC
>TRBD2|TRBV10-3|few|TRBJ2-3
CAISPGLAGETYTQYF
TGTGCCATCAGTCCGGGACTAGCGGGAGAAACATATACGCAGTATTTT
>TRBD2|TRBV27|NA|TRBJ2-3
CASSLPLTSGVTDTQYF
TGTGCCAGCAGTTTACCCTTGACTAGCGGGGTCACAGATACGCAGTATTTT
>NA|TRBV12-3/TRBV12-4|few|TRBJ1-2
CASSPFRGGYTF
TGTGCCAGCAGCCCTTTCAGAGGCGGCTACACCTTC
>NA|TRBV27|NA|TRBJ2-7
CASSSVWASYEQYF
TGTGCCAGCAGTTCGGTGTGGGCCTCCTACGAGCAGTACTTC
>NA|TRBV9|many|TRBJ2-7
CASSRHDYEQYF
TGTGCCAGCAGCCGTCACGACTACGAGCAGTACTTC
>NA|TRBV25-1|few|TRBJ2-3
CASIGGSADTQYF
TGTGCCAGCATTGGGGGTTCGGCAGATACGCAGTATTTT
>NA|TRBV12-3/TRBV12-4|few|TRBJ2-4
CASSPSHRDPQYF
TGTGCCAGCAGTCCCTCCCACCGGGACCCTCAGTACTTC
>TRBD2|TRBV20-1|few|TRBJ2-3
CSARLAGEVTQYF
TGCAGTGCTAGACTAGCGGGAGAGGTCACGCAGTATTTT
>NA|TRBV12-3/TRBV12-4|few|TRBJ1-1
CASSFNGEAFF
TGTGCCAGCAGTTTCAACGGTGAAGCTTTCTTT
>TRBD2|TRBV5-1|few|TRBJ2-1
CASSDAGGRNEQFF
TGCGCCAGTTCAGATGCGGGGGGGAGGAATGAGCAGTTCTTC
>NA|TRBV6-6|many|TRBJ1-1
CASSWGTDTEAFF
TGTGCCAGCAGCTGGGGGACGGACACTGAAGCTTTCTTT
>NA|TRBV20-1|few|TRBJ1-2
CSASGGQNGYTF
TGCAGTGCTAGCGGGGGGCAGAATGGCTACACCTTC
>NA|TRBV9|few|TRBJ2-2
CASSGDDGELFF
TGTGCCAGCAGCGGGGATGACGGGGAGCTGTTTTTT
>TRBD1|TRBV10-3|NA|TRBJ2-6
CAISSTGTGSGANVLTF
TGTGCCATCAGTTCGACAGGGACGGGTTCTGGGGCCAACGTCCTGACTTTC
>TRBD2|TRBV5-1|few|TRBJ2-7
CASSLAGRGFYEQYF
TGCGCCAGCAGCTTGGCCGGGAGGGGATTCTACGAGCAGTACTTC
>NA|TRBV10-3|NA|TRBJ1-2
CAISESSGEYDGYTF
TGTGCCATCAGTGAGTCTTCCGGGGAGTATGACGGCTACACCTTC
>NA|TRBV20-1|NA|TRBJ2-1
CSASPSKYNEQFF
TGCAGTGCTAGTCCCAGCAAATACAATGAGCAGTTCTTC
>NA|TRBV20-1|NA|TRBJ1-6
CSARDIQGGGNSPLHF
TGCAGTGCTAGAGACATACAGGGAGGGGGGAATTCACCCCTCCACTTT
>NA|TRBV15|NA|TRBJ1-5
CATSRGAENQPQHF
TGTGCCACCAGCAGAGGGGCAGAGAATCAGCCCCAGCATTTT
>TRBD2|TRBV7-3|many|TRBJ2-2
CASSDHRLAVNTGELFF
TGTGCCAGCAGCGATCACCGACTAGCGGTTAACACCGGGGAGCTGTTTTTT
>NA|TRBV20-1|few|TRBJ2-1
CSASTSESSYNEQFF
TGCAGTGCTAGTACATCGGAAAGCTCCTACAATGAGCAGTTCTTC
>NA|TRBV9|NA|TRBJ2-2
CASSVFGGLGTGELFF
TGTGCCAGCAGCGTATTCGGAGGGTTGGGCACCGGGGAGCTGTTTTTT
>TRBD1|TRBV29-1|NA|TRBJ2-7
CSVEVGDSTYEQYF
TGCAGCGTTGAGGTTGGGGACAGTACCTACGAGCAGTACTTC
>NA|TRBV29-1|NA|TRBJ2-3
CSVVGRDTDTQYF
TGCAGCGTTGTGGGGCGGGACACAGATACGCAGTATTTT
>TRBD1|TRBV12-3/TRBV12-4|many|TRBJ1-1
CASSLGQGTTEAFF
TGTGCCAGCAGTTTGGGACAGGGAACGACTGAAGCTTTCTTT
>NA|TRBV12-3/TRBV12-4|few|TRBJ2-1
CASRGIGSLVGQFF
TGTGCCAGCAGGGGGATAGGGTCCCTGGTAGGGCAGTTCTTC
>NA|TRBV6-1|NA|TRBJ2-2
CASSRGTARNTGELFF
TGTGCCAGCAGTCGCGGGACGGCAAGAAACACCGGGGAGCTGTTTTTT
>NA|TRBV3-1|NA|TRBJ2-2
CASSQTPGELFF
TGTGCCAGCAGCCAAACACCCGGGGAGCTGTTTTTT
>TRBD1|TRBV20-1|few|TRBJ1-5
CSAGGQGNNQPQHF
TGCAGTGCGGGGGGACAGGGGAACAATCAGCCCCAGCATTTT
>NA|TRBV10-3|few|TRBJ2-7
CAISESQGENEQYF
TGTGCCATCAGTGAGTCACAGGGTGAAAACGAGCAGTACTTC
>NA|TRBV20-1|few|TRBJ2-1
CSATYRNTYNEQFF
TGCAGTGCCACCTACCGCAACACCTACAATGAGCAGTTCTTC
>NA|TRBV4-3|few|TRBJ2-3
CASSQKKGGTDTQYF
TGCGCCAGCAGCCAAAAAAAGGGTGGTACAGATACGCAGTATTTT
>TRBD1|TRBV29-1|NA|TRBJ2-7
CSVRQGGYYEQYF
TGCAGCGTACGACAGGGGGGTTACTACGAGCAGTACTTC
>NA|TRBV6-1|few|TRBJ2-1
CASTRLGSGDINEQFF
TGTGCCAGCACTCGACTAGGTAGCGGAGACATCAATGAGCAGTTCTTC
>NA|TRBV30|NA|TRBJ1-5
CAWNRGYNQPQHF
TGTGCCTGGAATAGGGGGTACAATCAGCCCCAGCATTTT